This TCR beta chain was obtained from a study of cytomegalovirus exposure and HLA in healthy donors. Findings of the study overall: When the data were analyzed later, several of the most significant clusters appeared to be linked to common viral pathogens. After further analysis at a later stage, roughly 16,000 TCR beta sequences were associated with HLA alleles at 0.05 false discovery rate.

PCR primers comprised 60 Vbeta and 13 Jbeta primers. Repertoires were generated with immunoSEQ multiplex PCR, while TCRdb's copy carries only in-frame clones and drops some. The sample lists over 70,000 clones; just over 65% were seen once. Remarks on this clone: Its target is unknown.

The germline V gene has CDR1 MDHEN and CDR2 SYDVKM. This CDR3 is built from 17 residues. The trim removed 5 bases at V and 9 bases at J, leaving 15 bases unmatched. Source material: PBMCs. The rearrangement links TRBV28 to TRBJ2-7; 14 bases are shared with TRBD2. This clonotype originated in a man aged 25-45 years in good health and CMV-seronegative. This CDR3 reads CASSPRRLAGGQLVQYF. Here the CDR3 DNA reads TGTGCCAGCAGTCCCCGTCGACTAGCGGGAGGGCAGCTCGTGCAGTACTTC.